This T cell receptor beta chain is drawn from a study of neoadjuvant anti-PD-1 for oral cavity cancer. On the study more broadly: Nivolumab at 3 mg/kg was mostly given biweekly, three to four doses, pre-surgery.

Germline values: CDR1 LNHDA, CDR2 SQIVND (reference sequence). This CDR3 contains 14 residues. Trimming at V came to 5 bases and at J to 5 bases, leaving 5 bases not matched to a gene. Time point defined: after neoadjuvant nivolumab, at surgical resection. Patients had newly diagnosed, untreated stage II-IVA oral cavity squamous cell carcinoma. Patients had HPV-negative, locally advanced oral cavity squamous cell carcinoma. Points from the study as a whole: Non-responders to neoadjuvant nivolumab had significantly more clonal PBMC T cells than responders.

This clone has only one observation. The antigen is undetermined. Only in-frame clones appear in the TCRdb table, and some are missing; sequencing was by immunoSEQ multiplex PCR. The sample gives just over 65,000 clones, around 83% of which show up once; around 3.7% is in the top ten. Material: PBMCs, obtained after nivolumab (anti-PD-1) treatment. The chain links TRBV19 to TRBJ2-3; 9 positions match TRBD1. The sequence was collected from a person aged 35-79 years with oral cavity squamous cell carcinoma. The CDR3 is CASSAGQGGDTQYF. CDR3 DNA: TGTGCCAGTAGTGCGGGACAGGGAGGAGATACGCAGTATTTT.